Below are 16 T cell receptor beta chains sequenced from a single sample in a study of OX40 agonist ivuxolimab in advanced cancers. Sequenced by immunoSEQ multiplex PCR; TCRdb stores in-frame clones only, minus some. The data show roughly 110,000 clones, 90% seen once. The starting material was CD4+ or CD8+ T cells sorted from blood, obtained in a trial of the OX40 agonist ivuxolimab. The receptors were sampled from an adult with an advanced solid tumor such as melanoma, head and neck, liver or kidney cancer.

The chain couples TRBV6-5 to TRBJ2-7; D unclear. V was cut by 2 bases and J by 3 bases, with 11 bases left in between. Germline CDR1 is MNHEY and CDR2 is SVGAGI. The CDR3 length is 14 residues. This chain's CDR3 is CASSYKGGNYEQYF. The CDR3 DNA is TGTGCCAGCAGTTACAAGGGCGGCAACTACGAGCAGTACTTC.

This clone came up once. This CDR3 is also generated by other DNA sequences in the sample. The chain links TRBV4-3 to TRBJ1-5; D not certain. V was cut by 0 bases and J by 5 bases, with 5 bases left in between. CDR1 LGHNA and CDR2 YSLEER come from the germline V gene. This CDR3 has 13 amino acids. The CDR3 region has the DNA TGCGCCAGCAGCCAAGACGGGGATCAGCCCCAGCATTTT. The encoded protein is CASSQDGDQPQHF.

This clone came up once. The chain links TRBV29-1 to TRBJ1-2; D ambiguous. The V gene's germline CDR1 is SQVTM and CDR2 ANQGSEA. The V end lost 7 bases, the J end lost 8 bases, and 14 bases lay between the germline ends. The CDR3 is 11 residues long. The CDR3 here is CSGREADGYTF. CDR3 nucleotides: TGCAGCGGGAGGGAGGCAGACGGCTACACCTTC.

The CDR3 sequence: CASSYAEVKYTDTQYF. The CDR3 DNA reads TGTGCCAGCAGTTACGCGGAGGTGAAGTACACAGATACGCAGTATTTT. V is TRBV6-6 and J is TRBJ2-3; D perhaps matches TRBD2 (5 bases). V was pared by 2 bases and J by 2 bases, with 14 bases between. The germline V gene has CDR1 MNHNY and CDR2 SVGAGI (reference sequence). CDR3 length: 16 residues.

CDR3 residues: CASSGRGAGSYEQYF. The CDR3 nucleotides read TGTGCCAGCAGTGGCCGGGGGGCCGGATCCTACGAGCAGTACTTC. This sequence joins TRBV6-5 and TRBJ2-7; TRBD2 might be the D (7 bases). Germline values: CDR1 MNHEY, CDR2 SVGAGI. V was trimmed by 5 bases and J by 1 base, leaving 15 bases between them. This CDR3 spans 15 amino acids.

This chain links TRBV5-4 with TRBJ2-6; D call uncertain. Germline lookup yields CDR1 SGHNT and CDR2 YYREEE (reference sequence). CDR3 size: 16 residues. The V and J ends lost 0 bases and 0 bases respectively, with 7 bases between them. In nucleotides, the CDR3 is TGTGCCAGCAGCTTGGTGAGTCACTCTGGGGCCAACGTCCTGACTTTC. It is translated as CASSLVSHSGANVLTF.

This clone showed up just once. The rearrangement joins TRBV18 to TRBJ1-5; D remains unclear. CDR1 and CDR2 from the germline V gene are KGHSH and LQKENI. The CDR3 loop spans 14 amino acids. V gave up 4 bases and J gave up 0 bases, with 7 bases separating them. CDR3 protein: CASSQEDSNQPQHF. CDR3 in DNA: TGTGCCAGCTCACAGGAGGATAGCAATCAGCCCCAGCATTTT.

CDR3 sequence reads: CASSLSFRTGATGELFF. CDR3 sequence (DNA): TGTGCCAGCAGCTTGTCGTTCCGGACAGGGGCGACCGGGGAGCTGTTTTTT. The rearrangement uses TRBV7-2 and TRBJ2-2; the match to TRBD1 covers 9 bases. This CDR3 spans 17 amino acids. CDR1 is SGHTA, CDR2 FQGNSA, per germline. V trimming: 3 bases; J trimming: 5 bases; junction bases outside the gene matches: 10.

The chain links TRBV4-3 to TRBJ1-5; D unclear. The CDR3 extends over 15 amino acids. Between the trimmed V and J ends, which lost 0 bases and 6 bases, there was a span of 12 bases. Per germline, CDR1 LGHNA and CDR2 YSLEER. CDR3 loop: CASSQDPGSSQPQHF. In nucleotides, the CDR3 is TGCGCCAGCAGCCAAGATCCAGGCTCTTCTCAGCCCCAGCATTTT.

The V call is TRBV6-5, the J call TRBJ1-4; perhaps TRBD1 as D (6 bases). The ends were cut back, 8 bases at V and 8 bases at J, with 9 bases in the middle. The CDR3 is 11 amino acids. CDR1 is MNHEY and CDR2 is SVGAGI in the germline V gene. Here the CDR3 DNA reads TGTGCCAGCGGGGGCCTGGAAAAACTGTTTTTT. Translation gives CASGGLEKLFF.

The CDR3 region has the DNA TGCAGCGTTTACAGGGATGTTAGCAATGAGCAGTTCTTC. Protein: CSVYRDVSNEQFF. The chain joins TRBV29-1 to TRBJ2-1; TRBD1 is a possible D gene (6 bases). The V end was cut by 5 bases, the J end by 6 bases, with 14 bases between. Looked up from germline, CDR1 is SQVTM and CDR2 is ANQGSEA. The CDR3 totals 13 residues.

The genes are TRBV10-3 and TRBJ1-6; tentative D call: TRBD1 (5 bases). V was clipped by 11 bases and J by 5 bases, with 13 bases between them. Looked up from germline, CDR1 is ENHRY and CDR2 is SYGVKD. CDR3 size: 13 residues. The CDR3 is CASGGNHNSPLHF. The CDR3 DNA is TGTGCCTCTGGGGGGAACCATAATTCACCCCTCCACTTT.

In this sample, this clone turned up once. The CDR3 nucleotides read TGTGCCAGCAGTCGAGGTAAGGGGGACACTGAAGCTTTCTTT. It is translated as CASSRGKGDTEAFF. The chain recombines TRBV6-5 with TRBJ1-1; TRBD1 might be the D (6 bases). Per the germline V gene, CDR1 is MNHEY and CDR2 is SVGAGI. The CDR3 consists of 14 residues. V was trimmed by 5 bases and J by 3 bases, leaving 13 bases between them.

This clone was detected once. The genes are TRBV6-5 and TRBJ1-5; perhaps TRBD1 as D (5 bases). Germline CDR1 reads MNHEY; CDR2 reads SVGAGI. Trimming took off 2 bases at V and 5 bases at J, with 10 bases between the two ends. This CDR3 spans 14 amino acids. CDR3 residues: CASSYGGAYQPQHF. The CDR3 coding sequence is TGTGCCAGCAGTTACGGGGGAGCCTATCAGCCCCAGCATTTT.

Only one count was recorded for this clone. This chain connects TRBV4-1 to TRBJ2-6; TRBD1 aligns across 7 bases. With 1 base clipped from V and 5 bases from J, the junction kept 8 bases outside the gene matches. Germline V gene data show CDR1 as MGHRA and CDR2 as YSYEKL. This CDR3 is built from 17 residues. Here the CDR3 reads CASSQGLQGPWANVLTF. DNA for the CDR3: TGCGCCAGCAGCCAAGGCCTACAGGGGCCCTGGGCCAACGTCCTGACTTTC.

This clone was counted a single time. The V gene is TRBV5-6, the J gene TRBJ1-1; D unresolved. V was shortened by 2 bases and J by 3 bases, with 5 bases between the two germline ends. Germline CDR1 reads SGHDT; CDR2 reads YYEEEE. The CDR3 totals 12 residues. The CDR3 region is CASSFTYTEAFF. CDR3 in DNA: TGTGCCAGCAGCTTTACATACACTGAAGCTTTCTTT.